This T cell receptor beta chain was identified during a study of OX40 agonist ivuxolimab in advanced cancers. Study information: Patients were infused with ivuxolimab every 2 weeks at 0.01 to 10 mg/kg.

Trimming removed 0 bases from V and 1 base from J, with 15 bases in between. This CDR3 region has 17 residues. Germline CDR1 reads SGHNT; CDR2 reads YENEEA. Sampled blood was obtained at baseline, cycle 4 day 1, and cycle 7 day 1. The protocol was immunoSEQ multiplex PCR, while the TCRdb copy is restricted to in-frame clones and leaves out a portion. Found here are around 60,000 clones, approximately 89% of them singletons; the top ten hold around 0.42%. The sample in question was CD4+ or CD8+ T cells sorted from blood, obtained in a trial of the OX40 agonist ivuxolimab. The origin of this receptor is an adult with an advanced solid tumor such as melanoma, head and neck, liver or kidney cancer. The chain recombines TRBV11-3 with TRBJ2-5, with a weak D call TRBD2 (5 bases). Written as DNA, the CDR3 is TGTGCCAGCAGCTTAGATCGGGGTCACGGAAGCCAAGAGACCCAGTACTTC. It is translated as CASSLDRGHGSQETQYF.